The 30 T cell receptor beta chains in this list originate from one sample, sequenced in a study of cytomegalovirus exposure and HLA in healthy donors. The PCR ran on 60 Vbeta and 13 Jbeta primers. Only in-frame clones appear in the TCRdb table, and some are missing; sequencing was by immunoSEQ multiplex PCR. The top ten hold about 8% of the sample, which has tens of thousands of clones, approximately 80% seen once. The sample taken for sequencing was PBMCs. These receptors came from a man younger than 35 in good health and CMV-seropositive.

This chain uses TRBV6-1 with TRBJ1-2; TRBD1 matches at 8 bases. This CDR3 has 14 amino acids. J lost 7 bases, V lost 2 bases, and 6 bases had no gene match. Germline V gene sequence: CDR1 MNHNS, CDR2 SASEGT. The CDR3 region has the DNA TGTGCCAGCAGTGAAAATACAGGGGGAGGTGGCTACACCTTC. It codes for CASSENTGGGGYTF.

This chain uses TRBV10-1 with TRBJ2-1, with D perhaps matching TRBD2 (5 bases). Trimming pared 0 bases from V and 7 bases from J, leaving 10 bases between. CDR3 length equals 14 residues. Germline CDR1 WNHNN, CDR2 SYGVQD (reference sequence). CDR3 loop: CASSESVGRNEQFF. The CDR3 nucleotides read TGCGCCAGCAGTGAGTCAGTGGGGAGAAATGAGCAGTTCTTC.

The chain joins TRBV6-5 to TRBJ1-1, with TRBD1 matching 7 bases. Trimming took 0 bases from V and 2 from J; bases not matched to a gene: 3. CDR3 size: 15 residues. Germline-derived CDR1 and CDR2 are MNHEY and SVGAGI. This CDR3 is CASSYSTGFNTEAFF. CDR3 DNA sequence: TGTGCCAGCAGTTACTCGACAGGGTTTAACACTGAAGCTTTCTTT.

J is TRBJ1-5 and V is TRBV28; D may be TRBD1 (6 bases). CDR3 length: 15 amino acids. V was pared by 3 bases and J by 4 bases, with 13 bases between. Germline V lookup: CDR1 MDHEN, CDR2 SYDVKM. Here the CDR3 DNA reads TGTGCCAGCAGTTTCCCCGGGACATCGAATCAGCCCCAGCATTTT. Protein: CASSFPGTSNQPQHF.

V and J are TRBV7-9 and TRBJ1-5; D gene uncertain. The CDR3 extends over 13 amino acids. Germline CDR1 and CDR2: SEHNR and FQNEAQ (reference sequence). V was cut by 1 base and J by 12 bases, with 13 bases left in between. The CDR3 region has the DNA TGTGCCAGCAGCTTAGGGGAGGGAAGCGGCCAGCATTTT. This gives the protein CASSLGEGSGQHF.

The chain joins TRBV6-5 to TRBJ2-3, with 8 nucleotides matching TRBD2. The CDR3 sequence is 15 residues long. With V trimmed by 2 bases and J by 4 bases, 5 bases remained unmatched. Germline V gene data show CDR1 as MNHEY and CDR2 as SVGAGI. The chain's CDR3 is CASSYQSGGPDTQYF. The CDR3 DNA follows: TGTGCCAGCAGTTACCAGTCGGGAGGGCCAGATACGCAGTATTTT.

This clone was seen a single time. The chain employs TRBV18 and TRBJ1-4; 8 bases line up with TRBD1. V shed 2 bases, J shed 8 bases, and the junction held 4 bases outside the gene matches. This CDR3 region has 14 residues. Germline CDR1 KGHSH, CDR2 LQKENI. Written as DNA, the CDR3 is TGTGCCAGCTCACCAGGACAGGGTGGGGAAAAACTGTTTTTT. Encoded protein: CASSPGQGGEKLFF.

The rearrangement joins TRBV6-5 to TRBJ1-1, with 8 positions matching TRBD1. V lost 6 bases, J lost 5 bases, and 8 bases stayed unmatched. Germline V gene lookup returns CDR1 MNHEY and CDR2 SVGAGI. This CDR3 contains 14 residues. The CDR3 sequence is CASSKDREGTEAFF. The CDR3 DNA reads as TGTGCCAGCAGCAAGGACAGGGAGGGAACTGAAGCTTTCTTT.

The genes are TRBV25-1 and TRBJ1-3, with D possibly being TRBD1 (6 bases). From germline, CDR1 is MGHDK and CDR2 SYGVNS. The V and J ends lost 5 bases and 2 bases respectively, with 13 bases between them. The CDR3 is made up of 15 amino acids. The CDR3 loop reads CASSSGRTAGNTIYF. The CDR3 region has the DNA TGTGCCAGCAGTTCGGGACGGACAGCTGGAAACACCATATATTTT.

V is TRBV30 and J is TRBJ1-2; the D gene is possibly TRBD1 (5 bases). V dropped 1 base and J dropped 14 bases, with 26 bases sitting between them. The CDR3 runs to 15 residues. Germline CDR1 is GTSNPN and CDR2 is SVGIG (reference sequence). The CDR3 region has the DNA TGTGCCTGGAGTGGGGGGGATTCAACCCCCTCGATGCAGACCTTC. Protein: CAWSGGDSTPSMQTF.

CDR3 coding DNA: TGTGCCAGCAGTTTAGGGCCGAATGAGCAGTTCTTC. Protein: CASSLGPNEQFF. The chain employs TRBV27 and TRBJ2-1; D not certain. CDR1 and CDR2 from the germline V gene are MNHEY and SMNVEV (reference sequence). The length of the CDR3 is 12 residues. Between the trimmed V and J ends, which lost 2 bases and 7 bases, there was a span of 6 bases.

The rearrangement links TRBV10-3 to TRBJ1-3; weak D call: TRBD1 (5 bases). The CDR3 runs to 16 residues. Germline V CDR1 and CDR2: ENHRY, SYGVKD. V was clipped by 10 bases and J by 4 bases, with 23 bases between them. The CDR3 coding sequence is TGTGCCACCACGACCCCGGGGGATCGGGCCGGAAACACCATATATTTT. Its translation: CATTTPGDRAGNTIYF.

V and J are TRBV4-2 and TRBJ1-5; D possibly corresponds to TRBD1 (6 bases). The CDR3 is 18 amino acids. Germline loops: CDR1 LGHNA, CDR2 YNFKEQ. The V end was cut by 0 bases, the J end by 7 bases, with 22 bases between. The CDR3 spells CASSQDFSTGFIIQPQHF. CDR3 coding DNA: TGTGCCAGCAGCCAAGATTTTTCAACAGGGTTTATTATACAGCCCCAGCATTTT.

The V and J genes are TRBV6-4 and TRBJ2-3; D is possibly TRBD2 (6 bases). The ends were cut back, 0 bases at V and 1 base at J, with 11 bases in the middle. This CDR3 has 16 residues. Germline assignment: CDR1 MRHNA and CDR2 SNTAGT. The CDR3 bases are TGTGCCAGCAGTGACTCGAGGGGCGGGGGCACAGATACGCAGTATTTT. Protein: CASSDSRGGGTDTQYF.

This clone was seen a handful of times. J is TRBJ1-5 and V is TRBV19, with 10 bases that match TRBD1. The J segment lost 4 bases and the V segment lost 6 bases, leaving 6 bases of the junction unmatched. Germline CDR1 reads LNHDA; CDR2 reads SQIVND (reference sequence). The CDR3 extends over 15 amino acids. The CDR3 is CASSATGGKNQPQHF. CDR3 DNA: TGTGCCAGTAGCGCGACAGGGGGCAAGAATCAGCCCCAGCATTTT.

The chain couples TRBV28 to TRBJ2-7; possible D gene TRBD1, 6 bases. V lost 8 bases and J 3 bases, leaving 20 bases between the germline ends. The CDR3 has 15 amino acids. CDR1 MDHEN and CDR2 SYDVKM come from the germline V gene. CDR3 region: CASSRGAGLGYEQYF. The CDR3 nucleotides are TGTGCCAGCTCCAGGGGCGCAGGCCTCGGCTACGAGCAGTACTTC.

The chain uses TRBV13 and TRBJ2-4; TRBD2 matches at 7 bases. This CDR3 is 14 amino acids long. Germline loops: CDR1 PRHDT, CDR2 FYEKMQ (reference sequence). The J segment lost 7 bases and the V segment lost 7 bases, leaving 10 bases of the junction unmatched. The CDR3 nucleotides read TGTGCCAGCAACGTGGGAGGGAGCTCGAACATTCAGTACTTC. This translates into CASNVGGSSNIQYF.

The chain employs TRBV4-1 and TRBJ1-1; the D gene is possibly TRBD1 (5 bases). The CDR3 runs to 14 residues. Germline loops: CDR1 MGHRA, CDR2 YSYEKL. Trimming shortened V by 0 bases and J by 1 base, and 6 bases separated the two germline ends. The CDR3, as DNA: TGCGCCAGCAGCCAAGATAGGGGGAACACTGAAGCTTTCTTT. It specifies CASSQDRGNTEAFF.

The chain uses TRBV5-1 and TRBJ2-1; D perhaps matches TRBD1 (6 bases). V was clipped by 4 bases and J by 5 bases, with 13 bases between them. This CDR3 spans 14 amino acids. The V gene's germline CDR1 is SGHRS and CDR2 YFSETQ. This chain's CDR3 is CASSPLDRNNEQFF. DNA of the CDR3: TGCGCCAGCAGCCCTCTGGACAGAAACAATGAGCAGTTCTTC.

The chain links TRBV6-1 to TRBJ2-7; D is unclear. The CDR3 is made up of 13 amino acids. Trimming took off 3 bases at V and 1 base at J, with 7 bases between the two ends. Germline V gene data show CDR1 as MNHNS and CDR2 as SASEGT. For the CDR3, the DNA is TGTGCCAGCAGTGATACACGATCCTACGAGCAGTACTTC. Its translation is CASSDTRSYEQYF.

This clone was seen a handful of times. The same CDR3 arises from other DNA sequences in this sample as well. CDR3 protein: CASSIGEEQPQHF. The DNA for the CDR3 is TGTGCCAGTAGTATAGGGGAGGAACAGCCCCAGCATTTT. V usage is TRBV19 and J usage is TRBJ1-5; D is ambiguous. Per the germline V gene, CDR1 is LNHDA and CDR2 is SQIVND (reference sequence). This CDR3 has 13 amino acids. The germline V and J ends were trimmed by 1 base and 7 bases, with 8 bases remaining between them.

This clone has more than one count but fewer than ten. CDR3 coding DNA: TGTGCCTGGAGTACTAGCGGGATTTACGAGCAGTACTTC. Translating gives CAWSTSGIYEQYF. The chain is built from TRBV30 and TRBJ2-7, with 10 bases fitting TRBD2. This CDR3 spans 13 amino acids. The germline V gene has CDR1 GTSNPN and CDR2 SVGIG (reference sequence). V dropped 2 bases and J dropped 4; count of bases not matched to a gene: 2.

The chain joins TRBV10-2 to TRBJ2-7; 7 nucleotides line up with TRBD1. V shed 4 bases and J 3 bases; nucleotides not matched to a gene: 0. The CDR3 spans 12 residues. CDR1 and CDR2 from the germline V gene are WSHSY and SAAADI. CDR3 nucleotides: TGCGCCAGCAGTGGACAGGGCTACGAGCAGTACTTC. It encodes CASSGQGYEQYF.

The chain couples TRBV30 to TRBJ1-1; D remains unclear. V was cut by 4 bases and J by 0 bases, with 12 bases left in between. The germline V gene encodes CDR1 GTSNPN and CDR2 SVGIG (reference sequence). This CDR3 spans 14 amino acids. In DNA, the CDR3 is TGTGCCTGGAAGAAGGAGTACATGAACACTGAAGCTTTCTTT. Translation: CAWKKEYMNTEAFF. Variable domain in full (rest from reference TRBV30 and TRBJ1-1): SQTIHQWPATLVQPVGSPLSLECTVEGTSNPNLYWYRQAAGRGLQLLFYSVGIGQISSEVPQNLSASRPQDRQFILSSKKLLLSDSGFYLCAWKKEYMNTEAFFGQGTRLTVV.

V is TRBV9 and J is TRBJ1-2; 9 nucleotides align to TRBD1. The V and J ends lost 3 bases and 9 bases, in that order; junction bases with no gene match: 6. Germline V gene lookup returns CDR1 SGDLS and CDR2 YYNGEE. The CDR3 runs to 13 residues. CDR3 amino acids: CASSEGQGQRYTF. As DNA, the CDR3 is TGTGCCAGCAGCGAGGGACAGGGTCAACGCTACACCTTC.

This clone was counted once. CDR3 in amino acids: CASSLDPINQPQHF. The DNA for the CDR3 is TGCGCCAGCAGCTTGGATCCCATTAATCAGCCCCAGCATTTT. The J gene is TRBJ1-5, the V gene TRBV5-1, with D uncertain. Germline V gene sequence: CDR1 SGHRS, CDR2 YFSETQ. V lost 0 bases to trimming and J lost 4 bases, with 8 bases between them. This CDR3 spans 14 amino acids.

The V and J genes are TRBV30 and TRBJ1-4; TRBD1 matches 9 bases. With 3 bases clipped from V and 7 bases from J, the junction kept 9 bases outside the gene matches. The CDR3 sequence is 15 residues long. Germline lookup yields CDR1 GTSNPN and CDR2 SVGIG (reference sequence). Written as DNA, the CDR3 is TGTGCCTGGAGCGCCTGGGACAGGGATGGTGAAAAACTGTTTTTT. It specifies CAWSAWDRDGEKLFF.

This clone came up once. This chain joins TRBV25-1 and TRBJ2-5, with 7 bases identical to TRBD2. In germline, CDR1 is MGHDK, CDR2 SYGVNS. V gave up 2 bases and J gave up 5 bases; unmatched junction bases: 8. CDR3 length: 15 amino acids. The CDR3 reads CASSEQGLPSETQYF. CDR3 nucleotides: TGTGCCAGCAGTGAACAGGGACTACCGTCCGAGACCCAGTACTTC. The complete variable domain, with remaining parts taken from reference TRBV25-1 and TRBJ2-5, reads EADIYQTPRYLVIGTGKKITLECSQTMGHDKMYWYQQDPGMELHLIHYSYGVNSTEKGDLSSESTVSRIRTEHFPLTLESARPSHTSQYLCASSEQGLPSETQYFGPGTRLLVL.

The CDR3 sequence: CASSAGQGDYGYTF. The CDR3 DNA reads as TGTGCCAGCAGTGCAGGACAGGGGGACTATGGCTACACCTTC. The chain couples TRBV2 to TRBJ1-2, with 10 nucleotides matching TRBD1. The V gene's germline CDR1 is SNHLY and CDR2 FYNNEI. The length of the CDR3 is 14 residues. Unmatched junction bases numbered 2, after V lost 4 bases and J lost 3 bases.

The chain has TRBV28 and TRBJ2-1; 8 positions agree with TRBD1. Germline CDR1 and CDR2: MDHEN and SYDVKM. Trimming took 5 bases from V and 3 from J; bases not matched to a gene: 6. This CDR3 is built from 15 residues. CDR3 loop: CASSRQGAGYNEQFF. In DNA, the CDR3 is TGTGCCAGCAGTCGCCAGGGGGCTGGCTACAATGAGCAGTTCTTC.